These 9 T cell receptor beta chains came from one sample sequenced in a study of control samples from healthy donors and cancer patients. Assay: immunoSEQ multiplex PCR; the TCRdb copy retains only in-frame clones and omits some. The table lists approximately 90,000 clones, approximately 84% of them singletons. The sample comprised PBMCs. These receptors all stem from a man in his sixties or seventies with lung cancer.

V and J are TRBV6-4 and TRBJ2-3, with a possible D match to TRBD1 (7 bases). V lost 4 bases to trimming and J lost 4 bases, with 15 bases between them. Per germline, CDR1 MRHNA and CDR2 SNTAGT. CDR3 length equals 15 residues. This CDR3 is CASSVEGAGADTQYF. The CDR3 DNA sequence: TGTGCCAGCAGTGTGGAGGGGGCCGGGGCAGATACGCAGTATTTT.

The chain couples TRBV10-2 to TRBJ2-7; TRBD1 matches 7 bases. Trimming took 6 bases from V and 5 from J; bases not matched to a gene: 10. Germline V gene lookup returns CDR1 WSHSY and CDR2 SAAADI. The CDR3 covers 14 residues. For the CDR3, the DNA is TGCGCCAGCAGGAGCACAGGGGCGCCGGACGAGCAGTACTTC. Translation: CASRSTGAPDEQYF.

V and J are TRBV6-1 and TRBJ2-4, with 10 bases that match TRBD1. The V gene's germline CDR1 is MNHNS and CDR2 SASEGT. The ends lost 2 bases at V and 1 base at J; junction bases unmatched: 11. This CDR3 spans 19 amino acids. As DNA, the CDR3 is TGTGCCAGCAGTGAAACGGGACAGGGGAAGTCTGGGGCCAAAAACATTCAGTACTTC. It codes for CASSETGQGKSGAKNIQYF.

The chain couples TRBV21-1 to TRBJ2-1; the listed D gene, TRBD2, was not tested against the DNA. TRBV21-1 is recorded as a pseudogene. The CDR3 has 20 amino acids. The CDR3 region is CASSEKGLAGGTSSYNEQFF. CDR3 nucleotides: TGTGCCAGCAGCGAAAAGGGACTAGCGGGGGGAACAAGCTCCTACAATGAGCAGTTCTTC.

The V gene is TRBV25-1, the J gene TRBJ1-5, with 7 bases that match TRBD1. CDR3 size: 12 residues. V shed 6 bases, J shed 7 bases, and the junction held 3 bases outside the gene matches. Germline V gene data show CDR1 as MGHDK and CDR2 as SYGVNS. The CDR3 reads CASRTGVQPQHF. The CDR3 bases are TGTGCCAGCAGAACAGGGGTCCAGCCCCAGCATTTT.

The rearrangement links TRBV6-5 to TRBJ1-4, with D tentatively TRBD1 (5 bases). CDR3 length equals 15 residues. Germline assignment: CDR1 MNHEY and CDR2 SVGAGI. V was shortened by 3 bases and J by 2 bases, with 10 bases between the two germline ends. The DNA for the CDR3 is TGTGCCAGCAGTTATTCGGGACCGACTAATGAAAAACTGTTTTTT. This translates into CASSYSGPTNEKLFF.

Here the CDR3 reads CASSQRDGADNEQFF. In DNA form, the CDR3 reads TGCGCCAGCAGCCAGAGGGACGGAGCGGACAATGAGCAGTTCTTC. The rearrangement uses TRBV4-3 and TRBJ2-1; D may correspond to TRBD1 or TRBD2 (5 bases each). The CDR3 is 15 residues long. Trimming removed 3 bases from V and 5 bases from J, with 14 bases in between. CDR1 is LGHNA and CDR2 is YSLEER in the germline V gene.

Concerning this clone itself: The sample has other DNA sequences that encode this CDR3 too. The chain has TRBV3-1 (or the pseudogene TRBV3-2) and TRBJ2-5; D gene uncertain. The V and J ends lost 4 bases and 2 bases respectively, with 2 bases between them. The CDR3 runs to 11 residues. Germline V gives CDR1 LGHDT, CDR2 YNNKEL (reference sequence). CDR3 in DNA: TGTGCCAGCAGCCTACAAGAGACCCAGTACTTC. Its protein is CASSLQETQYF.

The chain joins TRBV7-3 to TRBJ2-2, with 11 bases aligning to TRBD1. Losses at the gene ends were 5 bases for V and 5 bases for J; bases not matched to a gene: 4. Germline V gene sequence: CDR1 SGHTA, CDR2 FQGTGA. The length of the CDR3 is 15 residues. The CDR3 protein is CASSPGQGGTGELFF. In DNA form, the CDR3 reads TGTGCCAGCAGCCCGGGACAGGGGGGAACCGGGGAGCTGTTTTTT. Based on the CDR3 plus reference TRBV7-3 and TRBJ2-2, the full variable domain is GAGVSQTPSNKVTEKGKYVELRCDPISGHTALYWYRQSLGQGPEFLIYFQGTGAADDSGLPNDRFFAVRPEGSVSTLKIQRTERGDSAVYLCASSPGQGGTGELFFGEGSRLTVL.